This is a list of T cell receptor beta chains from one sample in a study of blood T cells in healthy people across ages. Each CDR3 protein gets one entry after TCRdb re-called the 5' RACE reads with MiXCR. The profile shows roughly 1,500,000 distinct CDR3 sequences, about 35% of them singletons. Sequencing input: blood. These receptors came from a woman in her thirties in good health. CDR3s include the opening cysteine and the closing phenylalanine or tryptophan. D genes are given only for firm matches. Clone size is stated in some rows and not others, as once, few, many or a class when expanded.

J gene	D gene	V gene	clone size	CDR3 DNA	CDR3 protein
TRBJ2-4	NA	TRBV20-1	few	TGCAGTGCTAGTTGGGAACCCATAGCCAAAAACATTCAGTACTTC	CSASWEPIAKNIQYF
TRBJ1-3	NA	TRBV6-6	NA	TGTGCCAGCAGCGGTCGCGACAGTTACACCATATATTTT	CASSGRDSYTIYF
TRBJ1-1	NA	TRBV16	NA	TGTGCCAGCAGCTTTAGTACACCGTGGGGGCAAGCTTTCTTT	CASSFSTPWGQAFF
TRBJ1-1	NA	TRBV6-1	NA	TGTGCCAGCAGTGTGAACGACAGACTGAACACTGAAGCTTTCTTT	CASSVNDRLNTEAFF
TRBJ1-4	TRBD1	TRBV30	NA	TGTGCCTGGAGCGAGACAGGGTTCTCAGCTAATGAAAAACTGTTTTTT	CAWSETGFSANEKLFF
TRBJ2-7	NA	TRBV4-2	NA	TGTGCCAGCAGCCAAGATGATCGAGCGGAATCCTACGAGCAGTACTTC	CASSQDDRAESYEQYF
TRBJ2-5	NA	TRBV30	NA	TGTGCCTGGAGGAGGGGGGAAGAGACCCAGTACTTC	CAWRRGEETQYF
TRBJ2-7	NA	TRBV9	NA	TGTGCCAGCAGCGTAGTTAGCCGGACCGGGACATACTTGGGCTACGAGCAGTACTTC	CASSVVSRTGTYLGYEQYF
TRBJ2-7	NA	TRBV6-1	few	TGTGCCAGCAAAACGAGCTCCTACGAGCAGTACTTC	CASKTSSYEQYF
TRBJ1-2	NA	TRBV9	many	TGTGCCAGCAGTGTAGGGGGGTTCGGCTACACCTTC	CASSVGGFGYTF
TRBJ1-2	TRBD1	TRBV20-1	NA	TGCAGTGCGACGGACAGGGCTGCTGGCTACACCTTC	CSATDRAAGYTF
TRBJ2-7	NA	TRBV20-1	few	TGCAGTGCCCAACTACCTAGCGACGAGCAGTACTTC	CSAQLPSDEQYF
TRBJ1-3	NA	TRBV4-1	few	TGCGCCAGCAGCCAAGATCGAGGCAGCCCAACGAGCTCTGGAAACACCATATATTTT	CASSQDRGSPTSSGNTIYF
TRBJ2-3	TRBD2	TRBV4-2	few	TGTGCCAGCAGCCAAGAGAATCGGGGGGGCCTCACAGATACGCAGTATTTT	CASSQENRGGLTDTQYF
TRBJ2-5	TRBD2	TRBV6-6	NA	TGTGCCAGCAGTCCCCTTGGACTAGCGGGAGCGGAAGAGACCCAGTACTTC	CASSPLGLAGAEETQYF
TRBJ1-2	NA	TRBV9	NA	TGTGCCAGCAGCGTAGTTAGCAGAAACTATGGCTACACCTTC	CASSVVSRNYGYTF
TRBJ2-1	TRBD2	TRBV4-1	many	TGCGCCAGCAGCCCGGTAGGTTGGCGGGGGGCCGGTTCCTACAATGAGCAGTTCTTC	CASSPVGWRGAGSYNEQFF
TRBJ2-5	NA	TRBV7-9	few	TGTGCCAGCAGACATATCGGGCGTTGGGAGACCCAGTACTTC	CASRHIGRWETQYF
TRBJ2-3	TRBD2	TRBV20-1	many	TGCAGTGCGAGGGACTGGACTAGCGGGAGGGTTGAAGATACGCAGTATTTT	CSARDWTSGRVEDTQYF
TRBJ2-1	NA	TRBV11-1	NA	TGTGCCAGCAGTCGGACTACCGGATCCTACAATGAGCAGTTCTTC	CASSRTTGSYNEQFF
TRBJ2-3	NA	TRBV29-1	many	TGCAGCGTTGATGATAGGGGGGGCGCAGGTGTAGATACGCAGTATTTT	CSVDDRGGAGVDTQYF
TRBJ2-7	TRBD2	TRBV5-1	few	TGCGCCAGCAGCTTGGACGGCGGGGGGCACTCCTACGAGCAGTACTTC	CASSLDGGGHSYEQYF
TRBJ1-1	NA	TRBV4-2	NA	TGTGCCAGCAGCCATTGGGGGCGGGTGAACACTGAAGCTTTCTTT	CASSHWGRVNTEAFF
TRBJ2-5	TRBD2	TRBV20-1	many	TGCAGTGGCCAGCGGGAGGGAACAGAGACCCAGTACTTC	CSGQREGTETQYF
TRBJ2-6	TRBD1	TRBV18	few	TGTGCCAGCTCACCACCGGGACAGGCTTCCGGGGCCAACGTCCTGACTTTC	CASSPPGQASGANVLTF
TRBJ1-4	NA	TRBV7-9	NA	TGTGCCAGCAGCTTAGCGAGGGACGGTAATGAAAAACTGTTTTTT	CASSLARDGNEKLFF
TRBJ2-5	NA	TRBV28	many	TGTGCCAGCAGCCACAGAGGCCTCGGGGAGACCCAGTACTTC	CASSHRGLGETQYF
TRBJ2-5	TRBD2	TRBV6-5	NA	TGTGCCAGCAGTTCCTTAGCGGGAGGCCTTGGCGAGACCCAGTACTTC	CASSSLAGGLGETQYF
TRBJ2-3	NA	TRBV20-1	few	TGCAGTGCTAGAGATCAAGTAGATACGCAGTATTTT	CSARDQVDTQYF
TRBJ2-2	NA	TRBV10-3	NA	TGTGCCATCAGGGAGACACGCACCGGGGAGCTGTTTTTT	CAIRETRTGELFF
TRBJ1-1	TRBD1	TRBV6-6	NA	TGTGCCAGCAGTTCCCCAGGGACAGGGAACGCTGAAGCTTTCTTT	CASSSPGTGNAEAFF
TRBJ1-5	TRBD1	TRBV29-1	NA	TGCAGCGCTGGACAGGGGGCGGGGGCCCAGCATTTT	CSAGQGAGAQHF
TRBJ1-5	NA	TRBV4-1	NA	TGCGCCAGCAGCCAAGAAGGGGTTAGTCAGCCCCAGCATTTT	CASSQEGVSQPQHF
TRBJ2-7	TRBD2	TRBV28	NA	TGTGCCAGCAGACTACGAGCGGGAGGGCCCTACGAGCAGTACTTC	CASRLRAGGPYEQYF
TRBJ1-2	TRBD1	TRBV15	NA	TGTGCCACCAGCAGAGACAGGGGGCAAGGCTACACCTTC	CATSRDRGQGYTF
TRBJ2-7	NA	TRBV20-1	NA	TGCAGTGCTAGTCCTAGCGCCGCCTACAATGAGCAGTACTTC	CSASPSAAYNEQYF
TRBJ2-1	NA	TRBV7-2	NA	TGTGCCAGCAGCTTATATGCGGGGAGTTACAATGAGCAGTTCTTC	CASSLYAGSYNEQFF
TRBJ1-1	TRBD1	TRBV3-1	NA	TGTGCCAGCACCAACCGGGACAGGTCCCCAGAAGCTTTCTTT	CASTNRDRSPEAFF
TRBJ1-2	NA	TRBV6-5	NA	TGTGCCAGCAGTTACTCGACTCTTGGGGGCTCTAACTATGGCTACACCTTC	CASSYSTLGGSNYGYTF
TRBJ2-1	TRBD1	TRBV5-5	NA	TGTGCCAGCAGCTGGGACAGGGTCAATGAGCAGTTCTTC	CASSWDRVNEQFF